These T cell receptor beta chains were read from a single sample in a study of cytomegalovirus exposure and HLA in healthy donors. Clones were sequenced by immunoSEQ multiplex PCR, and TCRdb holds only the in-frame ones, with some missing. The sample gives about 160,000 clones, approximately 80% of which show up once; less than 3% is in the top ten. Source material: PBMCs. These receptors came from a male donor in good health and CMV-seronegative. The CDR3 runs from the conserved cysteine through the conserved F or W. The D gene is left open where the match is weak. Clone size, where shown, is once, few, many, or a class for clones that have expanded.

clone_size	cdr3_length	j_call	v_call	d_call	cdr3_aa	cdr3_nt
.	15	TRBJ1-5	TRBV5-1	.	CASSLSGHSNQPQHF	TGCGCCAGCAGCCTATCAGGACATAGCAATCAGCCCCAGCATTTT
.	15	TRBJ2-3	TRBV5-1	.	CASSLYRGALDTQYF	TGCGCCAGCAGCTTGTATCGGGGGGCCCTAGATACGCAGTATTTT
.	13	TRBJ2-1	TRBV5-1	.	CASSATTVYEQFF	TGCGCCAGCAGCGCCACGACAGTTTATGAGCAGTTCTTC
.	17	TRBJ2-5	TRBV7-9	TRBD2	CASSAQLAGLPGETQYF	TGTGCCAGCAGCGCCCAACTAGCGGGATTGCCGGGGGAGACCCAGTACTTC
.	15	TRBJ2-7	TRBV5-1	.	CASSLFPDRSYEQYF	TGCGCCAGCAGCTTATTCCCTGACAGGTCCTACGAGCAGTACTTC
.	16	TRBJ2-7	TRBV7-9	TRBD2	CSSSSGLGAISYEQYF	TGTTCCAGCAGCTCCGGACTAGGCGCCATATCCTACGAGCAGTACTTC
once	16	TRBJ1-2	TRBV7-9	TRBD1	CASSLVFADRGYGYTF	TGTGCCAGCAGCTTAGTGTTCGCGGACAGGGGGTATGGCTACACCTTC
.	16	TRBJ1-5	TRBV7-6	.	CASSPSTDYSNQPQHF	TGTGCCAGCAGCCCGTCTACAGATTATAGCAATCAGCCCCAGCATTTT
.	15	TRBJ2-1	TRBV29-1	.	CSVSLGSSSYNEQFF	TGCAGCGTTTCACTAGGGAGCAGCTCCTACAATGAGCAGTTCTTC
.	19	TRBJ1-1	TRBV7-7	TRBD1	CASSKKLRQGRLPNTEAFF	TGTGCCAGCAGCAAGAAACTTAGACAGGGACGGTTACCGAACACTGAAGCTTTCTTT